This entry concerns a single TCR beta chain. Antigen unknown. These data are taken from a study of T cell responses to AZD1222 COVID-19 vaccine. The overall study: Doses given second, at about 4 or about 12 weeks, were pooled. Findings and caveats of the study: Vaccine-associated CD4 TCRs ranged over spike, dominating at 160-218 and 743-854. Donors were largely white British and mainly female; clonal diversity was possibly underestimated.

The junction had 5 bases not matched to a gene; V was cut back by 2 bases and J by 5 bases. CDR3 length: 15 amino acids. Per germline, CDR1 MDHEN and CDR2 SYDVKM. Data came from immunoSEQ multiplex PCR; TCRdb stores just in-frame clones and leaves some out. The sample records 100,000 to 150,000 clones, around nine tenths being singletons. This specimen consisted of peripheral blood, obtained on day 0 of AZD1222 vaccination. The chain links TRBV28 to TRBJ2-1, with TRBD2 matching over 8 bases. The clonotype originates from an adult in good health. CDR3 loop: CASSLASGYDNEQFF. Written as DNA, the CDR3 is TGTGCCAGCAGTTTAGCTAGCGGGTACGACAATGAGCAGTTCTTC.